Below, 25 T cell receptor beta chains from the same sample are listed, as sequenced in a study of cytomegalovirus exposure and HLA in healthy donors. PCR involved 60 Vbeta and 13 Jbeta primers. TCRdb's copy holds only in-frame clones and misses some; the assay was immunoSEQ multiplex PCR. This sample yields some 200,000 clones, of which approximately 80% are seen a single time; 1.7% belongs to the top ten. What was sequenced was PBMCs. Receptors originate from a man aged 45-60 years in good health and CMV-seronegative.

The genes are TRBV6-5 and TRBJ2-7; 7 positions match TRBD2. V shed 2 bases, J shed 3 bases, and the junction held 10 bases outside the gene matches. The CDR3 extends over 16 amino acids. Per the germline V gene, CDR1 is MNHEY and CDR2 is SVGAGI. The CDR3 DNA is TGTGCCAGCAGTTACGGCGCGGGACTACTTAGCTACGAGCAGTACTTC. Translating gives CASSYGAGLLSYEQYF.

V usage is TRBV7-9 and J usage is TRBJ2-3, with TRBD2 as a possible D gene (5 bases). With 3 bases removed from V and 5 bases from J, the gap between germline ends came to 9 bases. Germline V gene sequence: CDR1 SEHNR, CDR2 FQNEAQ (reference sequence). The CDR3 has 13 residues. This chain's CDR3 is CASSLSGIDTQYF. For the CDR3, the DNA is TGTGCCAGCAGCTTGTCGGGGATAGATACGCAGTATTTT.

This clone appeared a few times. The chain couples TRBV30 to TRBJ1-5; 7 nucleotides line up with TRBD1. This CDR3 is built from 13 residues. Trimming at V came to 5 bases and at J to 3 bases, leaving 4 bases not matched to a gene. Germline loops: CDR1 GTSNPN, CDR2 SVGIG (reference sequence). CDR3 in amino acids: CAWSGQYNQPQHF. The CDR3, as DNA: TGTGCCTGGTCGGGACAGTACAATCAGCCCCAGCATTTT.

This clone showed up just once. The V and J genes are TRBV29-1 and TRBJ2-1; D perhaps matches TRBD2 (6 bases). Looked up from germline, CDR1 is SQVTM and CDR2 is ANQGSEA. The CDR3 sequence is 14 residues long. V was shortened by 4 bases and J by 6 bases, with 16 bases between the two germline ends. In nucleotides, the CDR3 is TGCAGCGTTGCCCGCGGGGAGAGGTCCAATGAGCAGTTCTTC. The encoded protein is CSVARGERSNEQFF.

This chain joins TRBV11-3 and TRBJ2-3; D gene ambiguous. The germline V gene encodes CDR1 SGHNT and CDR2 YENEEA. This CDR3 is built from 14 residues. Trimming removed 1 base from V and 1 base from J, with 6 bases in between. The CDR3 loop is CASSLGPGTDTQYF. CDR3 DNA: TGTGCCAGCAGCTTAGGCCCGGGCACAGATACGCAGTATTTT.

The rearrangement links TRBV28 to TRBJ1-2, with TRBD1 as a possible D gene (5 bases). The CDR3 contains 15 residues. Germline V gene lookup returns CDR1 MDHEN and CDR2 SYDVKM. Trimming left V 4 bases short and J 7 bases short, with 19 bases between. The CDR3 is CASSSLAQAGRGYTF. The CDR3 nucleotides read TGTGCCAGCAGTTCTTTAGCACAGGCGGGGCGTGGCTACACCTTC.

Notes on this clone: At one end the junction does not follow the germline gene, possibly because of a read error. The chain employs TRBV28 and TRBJ2-3; 10 bases match TRBD2. This CDR3 region has 20 residues. CDR1 MDHEN and CDR2 SYDVKM come from the germline V gene. For the CDR3, the DNA is TGTACCAGCAGTTTTCGCGTGAGGAGCGGGAGGGCCCGGGGACCAGATACGCAGTATTTT. Protein: CTSSFRVRSGRARGPDTQYF. Looking up the rest from reference TRBV28 and TRBJ2-3 gives the full variable domain: DVKVTQSSRYLVKRTGEKVFLECVQDMDHENMFWYRQDPGLGLRLIYFSYDVKMKEKGDIPEGYSVSREKKERFSLILESASTNQTSMYLCTSSFRVRSGRARGPDTQYFGPGTRLTVL.

The V and J genes are TRBV27 and TRBJ2-3; D unclear. This CDR3 contains 12 residues. CDR1 is MNHEY and CDR2 is SMNVEV in the germline V gene (reference sequence). V lost 6 bases to trimming and J lost 2 bases, with 6 bases between them. The CDR3 nucleotides read TGTGCCAGCAGCTATAACACAGATACGCAGTATTTT. Translated, it gives CASSYNTDTQYF.

As DNA, the CDR3 is TGCGCCAGCAGCTTGGCAGCGGGACGGCGATTTTCCTACGAGCAGTACTTC. Its translation is CASSLAAGRRFSYEQYF. The chain uses TRBV5-1 and TRBJ2-5; 7 bases map to TRBD2. With the DNA end fitting TRBJ2-7 better, the J assignment may be wrong. The CDR3 has 17 residues. Germline V gene lookup returns CDR1 SGHRS and CDR2 YFSETQ.

This chain links TRBV11-2 with TRBJ2-3; a possible D gene is TRBD2 (6 bases). The CDR3 has 16 residues. Germline V lookup: CDR1 SGHAT, CDR2 FQNNGV. The V end was cut by 3 bases, the J end by 6 bases, with 19 bases between. CDR3 nucleotides: TGTGCCAGCAGCTTCGTAGGAGCGGGCCCACTCGATACGCAGTATTTT. Protein sequence: CASSFVGAGPLDTQYF. Based on the CDR3 plus reference TRBV11-2 and TRBJ2-3, the full variable domain is EAGVAQSPRYKIIEKRQSVAFWCNPISGHATLYWYQQILGQGPKLLIQFQNNGVVDDSQLPKDRFSAERLKGVDSTLKIQPAKLEDSAVYLCASSFVGAGPLDTQYFGPGTRLTVL.

The chain is built from TRBV7-2 and TRBJ2-7, with a weak D call TRBD2 (5 bases). Germline assignment: CDR1 SGHTA and CDR2 FQGNSA. The CDR3 runs 14 residues. V was shortened by 2 bases and J by 0 bases, with 8 bases between the two germline ends. The CDR3, as DNA: TGTGCCAGCAGCTTACCGGGGAGCTCCTACGAGCAGTACTTC. As protein: CASSLPGSSYEQYF.

The rearrangement links TRBV6-1 to TRBJ1-3, with unresolved D. Germline V gene lookup returns CDR1 MNHNS and CDR2 SASEGT. Trimming took 7 bases from V and 7 from J, leaving 17 bases between them. The CDR3 length is 14 residues. CDR3 nucleotides: TGTGCCAGCAAAAACACCGGGAAGGTTAACACCATATATTTT. Residues: CASKNTGKVNTIYF.

V and J are TRBV10-2 and TRBJ2-7; 7 nucleotides align to TRBD1. Germline lookup yields CDR1 WSHSY and CDR2 SAAADI. V was pared by 6 bases and J by 3 bases, with 8 bases of the junction left unmatched. CDR3 size: 14 residues. CDR3 in amino acids: CASSSGQAVYEQYF. CDR3 DNA: TGCGCCAGCAGCAGTGGACAGGCCGTCTACGAGCAGTACTTC.

This chain connects TRBV2 to TRBJ2-7; no reliable D call. CDR1 is SNHLY and CDR2 is FYNNEI in the germline V gene. Deletions cut 7 bases from V and 4 bases from J, with 11 bases between. This CDR3 has 12 residues. The CDR3 region has the DNA TGTGCCAGCACTCTCGACATGTACGAGCAGTACTTC. Its protein is CASTLDMYEQYF.

The chain is built from TRBV28 and TRBJ1-1, with 9 bases that match TRBD1. Germline V lookup: CDR1 MDHEN, CDR2 SYDVKM. The CDR3 is 14 amino acids. V shed 5 bases and J 6 bases; nucleotides not matched to a gene: 7. DNA for the CDR3: TGTGCCAGCAGTGAACAGGGGGCTGGCTCTGAAGCTTTCTTT. Residues: CASSEQGAGSEAFF.

The chain links TRBV5-1 to TRBJ2-5; the match to TRBD2 covers 9 bases. Germline V CDR1 and CDR2: SGHRS, YFSETQ. V shed 0 bases and J 5 bases; nucleotides not matched to a gene: 8. The CDR3 length is 16 residues. The CDR3 sequence is CASSLGLAGVTETQYF. CDR3 DNA: TGCGCCAGCAGCTTGGGCTTAGCGGGAGTAACGGAGACCCAGTACTTC.

A few counts support this clone. The chain uses TRBV28 and TRBJ2-3; D may be TRBD1 (6 bases). V lost 5 bases and J 2 bases, leaving 11 bases between the germline ends. Germline values: CDR1 MDHEN, CDR2 SYDVKM. The CDR3 is made up of 14 amino acids. Written as DNA, the CDR3 is TGTGCCAGCAGTCCAGGGACAAACACAGATACGCAGTATTTT. Amino acid sequence: CASSPGTNTDTQYF.

This chain joins TRBV4-2 and TRBJ2-1; TRBD2 aligns across 9 bases. There are 17 residues in the CDR3. With V trimmed by 2 bases and J by 7 bases, 12 bases remained unmatched. The germline V gene encodes CDR1 LGHNA and CDR2 YNFKEQ. The CDR3 reads CASSQRSGRPGVNEQFF. CDR3 bases: TGTGCCAGCAGCCAACGAAGCGGGAGGCCGGGGGTGAATGAGCAGTTCTTC.

This clone showed up just once. The V gene is TRBV10-3, the J gene TRBJ1-6; D is possibly TRBD1 (6 bases). This CDR3 has 15 residues. V gave up 4 bases and J gave up 7 bases, with 14 bases separating them. Germline lookup yields CDR1 ENHRY and CDR2 SYGVKD. The CDR3 spells CAISGQDSQNSPLHF. In DNA, the CDR3 is TGTGCCATCAGTGGCCAGGACAGCCAAAATTCACCCCTCCACTTT.

The V call is TRBV5-5, the J call TRBJ1-2; D unclear. Germline CDR1 reads SGHKS; CDR2 reads YYEKEE (reference sequence). CDR3 length equals 14 residues. With 0 bases removed from V and 0 bases from J, the gap between germline ends came to 6 bases. CDR3 amino acids: CASSLDRSNYGYTF. As DNA, the CDR3 is TGTGCCAGCAGCTTGGACAGATCTAACTATGGCTACACCTTC.

The chain is built from TRBV15 and TRBJ2-3; TRBD2 agrees at 7 bases. Germline V lookup: CDR1 LNHNV, CDR2 YYDKDF (reference sequence). The CDR3 is 17 residues long. Trimming removed 3 bases from V and 2 bases from J; junction bases left unmatched: 11. CDR3: CATSSFALREPTDTQYF. The DNA for the CDR3 is TGTGCCACCAGCAGCTTTGCCCTGCGGGAGCCCACAGATACGCAGTATTTT.

The chain combines TRBV28 with TRBJ2-1, with D possibly being TRBD2 (5 bases). The CDR3 loop spans 16 amino acids. V was pared by 3 bases and J by 0 bases, with 12 bases between. Germline CDR1 is MDHEN and CDR2 is SYDVKM. Written as DNA, the CDR3 is TGTGCCAGCAGTTTTTTGGTAGGAGGCTCCTACAATGAGCAGTTCTTC. This translates into CASSFLVGGSYNEQFF. Full variable domain (missing parts from reference TRBV28 and TRBJ2-1): DVKVTQSSRYLVKRTGEKVFLECVQDMDHENMFWYRQDPGLGLRLIYFSYDVKMKEKGDIPEGYSVSREKKERFSLILESASTNQTSMYLCASSFLVGGSYNEQFFGPGTRLTVL.

The chain joins TRBV5-4 to TRBJ2-1, with TRBD2 matching 9 bases. The J segment lost 4 bases and the V segment lost 0 bases, leaving 2 bases of the junction unmatched. The CDR3 is 15 amino acids. Germline values: CDR1 SGHNT, CDR2 YYREEE (reference sequence). CDR3 DNA sequence: TGTGCCAGCAGCTTGGGAGCGGGGGGTTACAATGAGCAGTTCTTC. Protein product: CASSLGAGGYNEQFF.

The rearrangement links TRBV14 to TRBJ2-7, with unresolved D. Germline assignment: CDR1 SGHDN and CDR2 FVKESK. Trimming took off 0 bases at V and 6 bases at J, with 6 bases between the two ends. The CDR3 loop spans 12 amino acids. DNA of the CDR3: TGTGCCAGCAGCCAAGAAACAGTCGAGCAGTACTTC. Residues: CASSQETVEQYF.

CDR3 coding DNA: TGCGCCAGCAGCTTGGGGTCAGGTAAAACAGATACGCAGTATTTT. Protein: CASSLGSGKTDTQYF. This sequence joins TRBV5-1 and TRBJ2-3; no firm D call. V lost 0 bases and J lost 3, with 11 bases in between. This CDR3 spans 15 amino acids. Germline CDR1 is SGHRS and CDR2 is YFSETQ.